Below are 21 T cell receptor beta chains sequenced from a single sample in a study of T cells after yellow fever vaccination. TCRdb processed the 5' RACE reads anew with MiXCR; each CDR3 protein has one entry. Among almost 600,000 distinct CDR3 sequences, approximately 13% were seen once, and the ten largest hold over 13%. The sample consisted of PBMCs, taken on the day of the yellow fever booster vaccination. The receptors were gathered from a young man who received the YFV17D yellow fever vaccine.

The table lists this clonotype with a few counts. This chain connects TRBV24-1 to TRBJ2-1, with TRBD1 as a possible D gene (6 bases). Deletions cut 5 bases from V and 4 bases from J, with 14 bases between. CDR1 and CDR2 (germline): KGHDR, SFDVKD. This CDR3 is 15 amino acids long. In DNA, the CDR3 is TGTGCCACCAGTGGTGGCAGGGGAATGTACAATGAGCAGTTCTTC. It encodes CATSGGRGMYNEQFF.

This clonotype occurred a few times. CDR3: CSASPLAEIYNEQFF. The CDR3, as DNA: TGCAGTGCTAGCCCCCTAGCGGAAATCTACAATGAGCAGTTCTTC. The gene calls are TRBV20-1 and TRBJ2-1; 7 bases fit TRBD2. This CDR3 spans 15 amino acids. In germline, CDR1 is DFQATT, CDR2 SNEGSKA (reference sequence). V trimming: 3 bases; J trimming: 3 bases; junction bases outside the gene matches: 8.

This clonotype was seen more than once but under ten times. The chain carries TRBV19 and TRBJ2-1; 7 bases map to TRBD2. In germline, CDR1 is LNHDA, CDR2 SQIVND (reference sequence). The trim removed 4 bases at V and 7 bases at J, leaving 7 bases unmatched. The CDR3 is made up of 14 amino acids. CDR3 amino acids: CASSKGWRENEQFF. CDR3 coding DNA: TGTGCCAGTAGTAAGGGTTGGCGGGAGAATGAGCAGTTCTTC.

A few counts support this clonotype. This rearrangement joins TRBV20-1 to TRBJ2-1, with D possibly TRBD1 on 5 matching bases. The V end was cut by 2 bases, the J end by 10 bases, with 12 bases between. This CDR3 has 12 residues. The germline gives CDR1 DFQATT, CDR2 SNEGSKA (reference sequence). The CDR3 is CSARNGAEEQFF. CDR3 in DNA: TGCAGTGCTAGAAATGGGGCCGAAGAGCAGTTCTTC.

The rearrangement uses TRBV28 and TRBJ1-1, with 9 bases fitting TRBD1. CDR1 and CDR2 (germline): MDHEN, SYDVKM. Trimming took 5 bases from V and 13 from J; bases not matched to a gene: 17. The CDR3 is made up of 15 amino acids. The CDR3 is CASSPRPGTGTKGFF. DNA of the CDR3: TGTGCCAGCAGTCCACGTCCCGGGACAGGGACCAAGGGTTTCTTT.

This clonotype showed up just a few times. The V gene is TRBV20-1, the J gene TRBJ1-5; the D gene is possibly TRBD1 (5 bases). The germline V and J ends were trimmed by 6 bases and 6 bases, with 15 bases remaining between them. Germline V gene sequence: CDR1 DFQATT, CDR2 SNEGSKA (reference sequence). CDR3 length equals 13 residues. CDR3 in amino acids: CSAPGHGGQPQHF. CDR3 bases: TGCAGTGCCCCCGGGCATGGGGGTCAGCCCCAGCATTTT.

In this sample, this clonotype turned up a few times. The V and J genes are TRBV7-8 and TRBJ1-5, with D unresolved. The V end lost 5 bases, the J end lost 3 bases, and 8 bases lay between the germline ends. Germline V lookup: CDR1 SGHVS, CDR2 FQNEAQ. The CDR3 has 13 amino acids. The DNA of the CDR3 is TGTGCCAGCAGCAAAGACACCAATCAGCCCCAGCATTTT. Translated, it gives CASSKDTNQPQHF.

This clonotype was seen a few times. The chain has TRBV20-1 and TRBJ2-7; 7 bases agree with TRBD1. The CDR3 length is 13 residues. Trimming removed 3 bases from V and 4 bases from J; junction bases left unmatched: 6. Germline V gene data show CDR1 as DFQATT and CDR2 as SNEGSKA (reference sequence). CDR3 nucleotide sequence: TGCAGTGCTAGTTGGGACAGCCGATACGAGCAGTACTTC. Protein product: CSASWDSRYEQYF.

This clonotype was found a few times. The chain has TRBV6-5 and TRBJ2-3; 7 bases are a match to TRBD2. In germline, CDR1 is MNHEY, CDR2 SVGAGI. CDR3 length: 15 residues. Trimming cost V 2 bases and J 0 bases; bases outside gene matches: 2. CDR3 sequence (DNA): TGTGCCAGCAGTTACCTAGCGGATAGCACAGATACGCAGTATTTT. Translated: CASSYLADSTDTQYF.

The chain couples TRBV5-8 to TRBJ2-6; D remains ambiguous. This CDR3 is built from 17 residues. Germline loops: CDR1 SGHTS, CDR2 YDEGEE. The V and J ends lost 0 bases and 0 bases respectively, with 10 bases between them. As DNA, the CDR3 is TGTGCCAGCAGCTTGGTTATCATATACTCTGGGGCCAACGTCCTGACTTTC. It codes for CASSLVIIYSGANVLTF.

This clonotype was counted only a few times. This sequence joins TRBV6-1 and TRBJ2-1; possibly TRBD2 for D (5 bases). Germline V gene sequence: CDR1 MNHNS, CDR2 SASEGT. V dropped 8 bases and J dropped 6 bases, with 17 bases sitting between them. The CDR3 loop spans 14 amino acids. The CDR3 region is CASRRGGLGNEQFF. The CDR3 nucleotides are TGTGCCAGCCGAAGAGGAGGTTTGGGCAATGAGCAGTTCTTC.

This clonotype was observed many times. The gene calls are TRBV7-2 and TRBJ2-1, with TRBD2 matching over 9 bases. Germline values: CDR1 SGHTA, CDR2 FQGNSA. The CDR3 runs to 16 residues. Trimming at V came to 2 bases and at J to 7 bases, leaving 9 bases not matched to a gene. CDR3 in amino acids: CASSLWLAGILNEQFF. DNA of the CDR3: TGTGCCAGCAGCTTATGGCTAGCGGGAATTCTTAATGAGCAGTTCTTC.

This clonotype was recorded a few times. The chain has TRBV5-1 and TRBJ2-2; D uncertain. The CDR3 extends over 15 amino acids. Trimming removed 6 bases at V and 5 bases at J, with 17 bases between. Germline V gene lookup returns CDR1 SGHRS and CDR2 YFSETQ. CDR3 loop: CASTPSAVVTGELFF. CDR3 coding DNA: TGCGCCAGCACCCCTTCGGCGGTAGTGACCGGGGAGCTGTTTTTT.

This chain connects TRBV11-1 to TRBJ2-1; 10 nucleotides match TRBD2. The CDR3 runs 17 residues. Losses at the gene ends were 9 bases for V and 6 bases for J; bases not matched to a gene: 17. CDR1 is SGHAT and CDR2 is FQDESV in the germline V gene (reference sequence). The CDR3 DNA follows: TGTGCCAGGGGGAGGCTAGCGGGAGATCGGGGAAGCAATGAGCAGTTCTTC. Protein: CARGRLAGDRGSNEQFF.

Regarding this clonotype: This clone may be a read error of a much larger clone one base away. The CDR3 spells CASSKGRNTDTQYF. The CDR3 nucleotides are TGTGCCAGTAGTAAGGGACGGAACACAGATACGCAGTATTTT. The chain recombines TRBV19 with TRBJ2-3; either TRBD1 or TRBD2 may fit D (5 bases each). CDR1 and CDR2 (germline): LNHDA, SQIVND (reference sequence). V was clipped by 4 bases and J by 2 bases, with 10 bases between them. The CDR3 totals 14 residues.

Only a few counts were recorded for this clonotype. CDR3 nucleotide sequence: TGCGCCAGCAGCGTAGGGACATATGTAATTGAAAAACTGTTTTTT. It yields the protein CASSVGTYVIEKLFF. V gene TRBV5-1 combines with J gene TRBJ1-4; perhaps TRBD1 as D (6 bases). CDR1 is SGHRS and CDR2 is YFSETQ in the germline V gene. The CDR3 totals 15 residues. V lost 4 bases and J lost 7, with 17 bases in between.

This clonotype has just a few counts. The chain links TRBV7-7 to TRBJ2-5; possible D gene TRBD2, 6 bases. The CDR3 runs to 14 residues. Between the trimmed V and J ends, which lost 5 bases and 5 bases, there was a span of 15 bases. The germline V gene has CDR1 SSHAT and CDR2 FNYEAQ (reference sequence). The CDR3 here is CASSPSGLGETQYF. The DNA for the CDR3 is TGTGCCAGCAGCCCCAGCGGGTTAGGGGAGACCCAGTACTTC.

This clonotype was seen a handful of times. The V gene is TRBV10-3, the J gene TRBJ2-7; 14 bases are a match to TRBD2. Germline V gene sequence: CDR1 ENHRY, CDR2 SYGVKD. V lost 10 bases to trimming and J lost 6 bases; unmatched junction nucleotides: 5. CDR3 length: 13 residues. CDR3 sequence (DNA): TGTGCCACCGCCGGGACTAGCGGGAGCGAGCAGTACTTC. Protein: CATAGTSGSEQYF.

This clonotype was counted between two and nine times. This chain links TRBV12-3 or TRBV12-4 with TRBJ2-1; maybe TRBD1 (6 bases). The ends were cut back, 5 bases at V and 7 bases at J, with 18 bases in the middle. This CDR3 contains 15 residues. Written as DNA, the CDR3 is TGTGCCAGCAGTAAACGACAGGACGCCTTTAATGAGCAGTTCTTC. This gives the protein CASSKRQDAFNEQFF.

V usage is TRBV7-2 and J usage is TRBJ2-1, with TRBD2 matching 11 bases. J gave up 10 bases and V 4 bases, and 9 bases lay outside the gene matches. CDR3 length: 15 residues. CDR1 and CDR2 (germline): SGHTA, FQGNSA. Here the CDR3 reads CASSSIAGGSGEQFF. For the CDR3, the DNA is TGTGCCAGCAGCTCCATAGCGGGAGGGTCGGGCGAGCAGTTCTTC. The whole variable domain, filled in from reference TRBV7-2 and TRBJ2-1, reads GAGVSQSPSNKVTEKGKDVELRCDPISGHTALYWYRQSLGQGLEFLIYFQGNSAPDKSGLPSDRFSAERTGGSVSTLTIQRTQQEDSAVYLCASSSIAGGSGEQFFGPGTRLTVL.

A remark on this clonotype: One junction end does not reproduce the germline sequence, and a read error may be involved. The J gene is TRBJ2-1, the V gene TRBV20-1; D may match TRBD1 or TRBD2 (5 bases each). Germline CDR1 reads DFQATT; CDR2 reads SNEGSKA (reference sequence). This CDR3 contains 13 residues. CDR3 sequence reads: CSASPVRGDPPTF. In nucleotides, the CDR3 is TGCAGTGCTAGTCCCGTCCGAGGGGACCCTCCGACCTTC.